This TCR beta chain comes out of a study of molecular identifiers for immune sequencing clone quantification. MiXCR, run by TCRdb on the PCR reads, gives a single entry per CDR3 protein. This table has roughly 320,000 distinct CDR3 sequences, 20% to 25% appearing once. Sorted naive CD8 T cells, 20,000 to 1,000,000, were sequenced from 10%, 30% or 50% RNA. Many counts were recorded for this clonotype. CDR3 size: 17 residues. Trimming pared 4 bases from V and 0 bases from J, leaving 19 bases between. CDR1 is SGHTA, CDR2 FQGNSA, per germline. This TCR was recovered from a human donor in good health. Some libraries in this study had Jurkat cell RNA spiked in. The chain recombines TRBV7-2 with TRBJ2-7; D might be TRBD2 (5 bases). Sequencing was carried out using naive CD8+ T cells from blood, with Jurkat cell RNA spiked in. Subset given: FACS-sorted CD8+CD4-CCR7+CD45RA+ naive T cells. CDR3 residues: CASSYVGSASPSYEQYF. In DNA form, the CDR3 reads TGTGCCAGCAGCTACGTAGGGAGCGCAAGCCCCTCCTACGAGCAGTACTTC.